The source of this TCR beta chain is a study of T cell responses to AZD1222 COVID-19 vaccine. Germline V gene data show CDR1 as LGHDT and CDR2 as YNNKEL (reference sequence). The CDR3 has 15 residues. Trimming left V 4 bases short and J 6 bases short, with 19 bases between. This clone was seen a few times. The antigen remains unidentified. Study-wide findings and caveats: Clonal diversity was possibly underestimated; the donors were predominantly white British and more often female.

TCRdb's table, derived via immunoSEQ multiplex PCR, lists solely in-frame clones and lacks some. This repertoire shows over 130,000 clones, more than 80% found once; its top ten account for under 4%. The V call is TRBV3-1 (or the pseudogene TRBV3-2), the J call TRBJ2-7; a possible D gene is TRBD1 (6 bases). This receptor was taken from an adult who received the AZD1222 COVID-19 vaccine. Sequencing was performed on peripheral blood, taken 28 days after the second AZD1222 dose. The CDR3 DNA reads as TGTGCCAGCAGCCCCGCCTGGGACACTGCTGGCGAGCAGTACTTC. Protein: CASSPAWDTAGEQYF.